This entry features one T cell receptor beta chain sequence. The source of the sample is a study of blood T cell repertoires in COVID-19. Study at large: COVID-19 samples, acute and convalescent, were from the United States, Italy and Spain. Sample material is recorded as cDNA or gDNA derived from T cells, B-cell-depleted T cells, or PBMCs.

In the original processing: Reference gene primer amplification in the assay estimated nucleated cell counts. Using immunoSEQ multiplex PCR, the repertoire was profiled, and TCRdb retains in-frame clones only, with some absent. V, J and clone size reflect that table, while D and trimming were determined from the DNA. The sample carries a few hundred thousand clones, 75% to 85% recorded once. The V gene end was trimmed by 4 bases and the J gene end by 6 bases; junction bases not matched to a gene: 6. The CDR3 loop spans 15 amino acids. Germline CDR1 reads SGHRS; CDR2 reads YFSETQ. The clonotype comes from a human donor in a cohort sampled during active COVID-19. The sequenced sample was peripheral blood. The rearrangement uses TRBV5-1 and TRBJ2-7; the match to TRBD2 covers 14 bases. CDR3 bases: TGCGCCAGCAGCCTCGGGACTAGCGGGAGATTCGAGCAGTACTTC. Residues: CASSLGTSGRFEQYF.